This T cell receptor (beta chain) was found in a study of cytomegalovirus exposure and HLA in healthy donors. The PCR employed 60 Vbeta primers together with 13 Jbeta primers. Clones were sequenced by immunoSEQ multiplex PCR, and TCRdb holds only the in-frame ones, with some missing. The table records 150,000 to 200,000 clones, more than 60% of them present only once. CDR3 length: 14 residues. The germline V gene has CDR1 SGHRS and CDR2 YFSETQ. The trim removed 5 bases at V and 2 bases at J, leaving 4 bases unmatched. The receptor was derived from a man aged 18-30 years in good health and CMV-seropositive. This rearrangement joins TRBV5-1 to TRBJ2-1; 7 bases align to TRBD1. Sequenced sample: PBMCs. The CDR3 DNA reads TGCGCCAGCAGTAAAGGACAGGCCTACAATGAGCAGTTCTTC. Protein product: CASSKGQAYNEQFF.